The rows below give T cell receptor beta chains drawn from one sample of a study of shared clonotypes between healthy human individuals. Repertoires were generated with immunoSEQ multiplex PCR, while TCRdb's copy carries only in-frame clones and drops some. Of about 980,000 clones in the sample, approximately 80% were seen once. Sample: memory CD4+ T cells sorted from blood. Source of these receptors: a man aged 18 to 29 in good health. The conserved cysteine and the conserved F or W are not part of the CDR3 here. D genes are given only for firm matches. Size is stated for part of the rows, as once, few or many counts, or as a class when the clone is expanded.

abundance | j_gene | v_gene | d_gene | CDR3aa
- | TRBJ1-2 | TRBV30 | - | AWNKGPGGYT
- | TRBJ1-2 | TRBV6-5 | - | ASRGDVENYGYT
- | TRBJ2-1 | TRBV7-9 | - | ASSLAGGNEQF
many | TRBJ1-1 | TRBV5-6 | TRBD1 | ASSRGQGNTEAF
many | TRBJ2-3 | TRBV5-4 | - | ASSLDTSSTDTQY
- | TRBJ1-2 | TRBV20-1 | - | SASRVDYT
- | TRBJ2-3 | TRBV11-3 | - | ASSAWDTDTQY
- | TRBJ2-7 | TRBV5-4 | TRBD2 | ASSLAGTSVYEQY
- | TRBJ2-6 | TRBV29-1 | TRBD1 | SISQGKGANVLT
- | TRBJ1-2 | TRBV4-2 | - | ASSPQSGGDNYGYT
- | TRBJ2-3 | TRBV11-2 | TRBD2 | ASSYGAGGRGNVDTQY
- | TRBJ2-7 | TRBV7-8 | - | ASSLAGLSSYEQY
few | TRBJ1-2 | TRBV28 | TRBD1 | ASSLPGQGGLISGYT
- | TRBJ1-1 | TRBV14 | - | ASSYAHLNTEAF
- | TRBJ2-5 | TRBV4-1 | - | ASSRADNGLGETQY
- | TRBJ2-3 | TRBV7-2 | TRBD2 | ASSQTSGSFTDTQY
- | TRBJ1-2 | TRBV20-1 | - | SAGPTGGYT
few | TRBJ1-5 | TRBV18 | TRBD1 | ASSQTGGDQPQH
few | TRBJ1-6 | TRBV28 | - | ASSQVGTRGSPLH
- | TRBJ2-5 | TRBV5-1 | - | ASSLGSYGAYETQY
few | TRBJ2-5 | TRBV10-1 | - | ASSESGVQETQY
- | TRBJ1-1 | TRBV5-1 | TRBD1 | ASSWGQGYTEAF
- | TRBJ2-2 | TRBV10-2 | - | ASSNTGELF
once | TRBJ2-7 | TRBV13 | TRBD1 | ASSRTGSEQY
- | TRBJ2-1 | TRBV18 | TRBD2 | ASSPLGLAGVGEQF
once | TRBJ2-2 | TRBV7-2 | TRBD2 | ASSTGLAGGNTGELF
few | TRBJ2-1 | TRBV6-1 | TRBD1 | ASSERGDRGQF
- | TRBJ1-1 | TRBV30 | TRBD1 | AGTANTEAF
once | TRBJ1-2 | TRBV6-5 | TRBD1 | ASSSPRDREAGYT
few | TRBJ2-7 | TRBV10-3 | - | ATSKGGGEAYEQY
- | TRBJ2-5 | TRBV5-4 | - | ASSVKPGTNKETQY
- | TRBJ2-5 | TRBV21-1 | - | ASSRQGVQETQY
- | TRBJ2-3 | TRBV28 | - | ASSLKSPDTQY
once | TRBJ2-5 | TRBV29-1 | TRBD2 | SVAFGTSGQETQY
- | TRBJ1-2 | TRBV28 | - | ATRDPGRIYGYT
- | TRBJ2-7 | TRBV6-1 | - | ASSGTGPYEQY
few | TRBJ2-5 | TRBV6-1 | TRBD2 | ASIWGGGIGETQY
- | TRBJ2-5 | TRBV4-1 | TRBD1 | ASSYRGQGQETQY
- | TRBJ2-7 | TRBV27 | - | ASSQTGGRGGSYEQY
few | TRBJ1-6 | TRBV2 | - | ASTLQGEGSPLH
- | TRBJ2-7 | TRBV2 | - | ASSVPPTGTNTYEQY
- | TRBJ1-1 | TRBV18 | - | ASSPPVRDEVNTEAF
- | TRBJ2-3 | TRBV5-5 | - | ASSLLLTSTDTQY
- | TRBJ2-4 | TRBV7-2 | - | ASSFRGPGGDIQY
- | TRBJ1-2 | TRBV29-1 | - | SVGGGTANYGYT
- | TRBJ2-2 | TRBV5-4 | - | ASSLIVRQANTGELF
- | TRBJ2-1 | TRBV6-1 | - | ASSEFNEQF
once | TRBJ2-3 | TRBV10-3 | - | AISERTDTQY
- | TRBJ2-3 | TRBV29-1 | TRBD2 | SVASGRGNTQY
many | TRBJ1-5 | TRBV5-1 | - | ASSLDGGMDQPQH
- | TRBJ2-5 | TRBV4-2 | - | ASSQGGRLGGETQY
- | TRBJ2-3 | TRBV6-1 | TRBD1 | ASSENEGGRTQY
- | TRBJ2-3 | TRBV25-1 | TRBD2 | ASSPTSGGSDTQY